The rows below give T cell receptor beta chains drawn from one sample of a study of glioma-infiltrating T cells. TCRdb reprocessed the multiplex PCR reads with MiXCR, giving one entry per CDR3 protein. The sample holds around 180,000 distinct CDR3 sequences; more than 35% are singletons and the top ten take roughly 5.4%. Sequences were obtained from glioma tissue, nonneoplastic brain tissue, or PBMCs (not recorded which). Receptors originate from a human donor with low-grade glioma or glioblastoma, undergoing nonglioma brain surgery, or in good health (not recorded which). CDR3s leave out the opening cysteine and the closing phenylalanine or tryptophan.

j_call v_call cdr3_aa
TRBJ2-1 TRBV14 ASSQGAFGLFYNEQF
TRBJ1-6 TRBV25-1 ASSVPPTGIYNSPLH
TRBJ2-7 TRBV28 ASSSGTGKYEQY
TRBJ1-1 TRBV19 ASSTLRENTEAF
TRBJ2-6 TRBV20-1 SARDFLLSGANVLT
TRBJ2-7 TRBV28 ASSLADRVSEQY
TRBJ2-5 TRBV3-1 ASSQGSPETQY
TRBJ2-7 TRBV11-2 ASSPRDYEQY
TRBJ2-5 TRBV12-3/TRBV12-4 ASSATGTWGGETEY
TRBJ2-5 TRBV28 ASSAGSGIETQY